Below are 2 T cell receptor beta chains sequenced from a single sample in a study of blood T cell repertoires in COVID-19. Measured with immunoSEQ multiplex PCR; TCRdb has only the in-frame clones, and not every one. Of around 150,000 clones in the sample, about 89% were seen once. Sequencing used peripheral blood. The receptors come from a man aged 55 to 70 with acute or convalescent COVID-19.

The chain recombines TRBV5-1 with TRBJ1-4, with D perhaps matching TRBD1 (5 bases). The germline CDR1 and CDR2 sequences are SGHRS and YFSETQ. The V and J ends lost 4 bases and 5 bases respectively, with 15 bases between them. The CDR3 has 15 residues. The CDR3 bases are TGCGCCAGCAGCCTATCGACAGCTGAAAATGAAAAACTGTTTTTT. Protein product: CASSLSTAENEKLFF.

The chain joins TRBV29-1 to TRBJ1-2; weak D call: TRBD1 (6 bases). CDR1 and CDR2 (germline): SQVTM, ANQGSEA. Deletions cut 0 bases from V and 8 bases from J, with 22 bases between. The CDR3 runs 16 residues. The CDR3 reads CSVEDHRGGLKRGYTF. The CDR3 DNA is TGCAGCGTTGAAGACCACCGGGGGGGGCTGAAAAGGGGCTACACCTTC.